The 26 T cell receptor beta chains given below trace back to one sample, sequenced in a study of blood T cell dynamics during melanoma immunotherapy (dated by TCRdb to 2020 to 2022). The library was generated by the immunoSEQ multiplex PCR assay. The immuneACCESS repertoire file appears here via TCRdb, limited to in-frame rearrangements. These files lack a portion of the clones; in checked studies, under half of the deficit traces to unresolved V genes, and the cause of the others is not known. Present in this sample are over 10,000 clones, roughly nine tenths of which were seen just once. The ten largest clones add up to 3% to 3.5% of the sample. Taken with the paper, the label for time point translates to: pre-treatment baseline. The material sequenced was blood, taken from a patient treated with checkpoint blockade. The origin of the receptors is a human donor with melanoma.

The CDR3: CASSLGAATANYGYTF. The DNA of the CDR3 is TGTGCCAGCAGCCTCGGCGCAGCAACCGCTAACTATGGCTACACCTTC. The chain joins TRBV7-2 to TRBJ1-2; D ambiguous. This CDR3 contains 16 residues. Trimming stripped 5 bases from V and 0 bases from J, with 16 bases between. The V gene's germline CDR1 is SGHTA and CDR2 FQGNSA.

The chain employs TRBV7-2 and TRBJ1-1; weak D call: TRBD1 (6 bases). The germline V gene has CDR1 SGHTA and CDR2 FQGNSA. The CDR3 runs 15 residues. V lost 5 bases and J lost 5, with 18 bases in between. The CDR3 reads CASSGGTGFRTEAFF. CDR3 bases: TGTGCCAGCAGCGGAGGTACAGGGTTTCGGACTGAAGCTTTCTTT.

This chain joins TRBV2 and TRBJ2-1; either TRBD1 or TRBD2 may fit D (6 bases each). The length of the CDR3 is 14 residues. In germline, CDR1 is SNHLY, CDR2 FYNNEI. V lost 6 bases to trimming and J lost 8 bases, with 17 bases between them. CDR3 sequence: CASSQKGGPDEQFF. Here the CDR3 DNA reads TGTGCCAGCAGCCAGAAAGGGGGGCCCGATGAGCAGTTCTTC.

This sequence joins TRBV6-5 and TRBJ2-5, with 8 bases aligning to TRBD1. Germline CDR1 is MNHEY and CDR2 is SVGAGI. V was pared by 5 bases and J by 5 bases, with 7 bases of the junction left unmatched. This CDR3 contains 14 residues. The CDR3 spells CASSAGTGGETQYF. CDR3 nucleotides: TGTGCCAGCAGTGCCGGGACAGGAGGGGAGACCCAGTACTTC.

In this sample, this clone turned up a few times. In nucleotides, the CDR3 is TGTGCCAGCAGTCCACCGGACAGGGCCGGCTATGGCTACACCTTC. It is translated as CASSPPDRAGYGYTF. The chain has TRBV14 and TRBJ1-2; 8 bases map to TRBD1. Germline values: CDR1 SGHDN, CDR2 FVKESK. V was pared by 6 bases and J by 4 bases, with 10 bases of the junction left unmatched. The CDR3 is 15 amino acids.

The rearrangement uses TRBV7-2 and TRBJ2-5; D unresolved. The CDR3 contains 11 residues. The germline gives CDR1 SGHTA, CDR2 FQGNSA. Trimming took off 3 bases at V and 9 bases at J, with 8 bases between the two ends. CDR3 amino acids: CASSLARAQYF. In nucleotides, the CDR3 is TGTGCCAGCAGCTTGGCTAGGGCCCAGTACTTC.

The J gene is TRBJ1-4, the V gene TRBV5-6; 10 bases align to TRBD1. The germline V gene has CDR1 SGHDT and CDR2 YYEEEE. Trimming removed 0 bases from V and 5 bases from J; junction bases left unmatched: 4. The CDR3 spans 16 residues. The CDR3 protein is CASSLAVDRGNEKLFF. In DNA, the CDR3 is TGTGCCAGCAGCTTGGCCGTGGACAGGGGGAATGAAAAACTGTTTTTT.

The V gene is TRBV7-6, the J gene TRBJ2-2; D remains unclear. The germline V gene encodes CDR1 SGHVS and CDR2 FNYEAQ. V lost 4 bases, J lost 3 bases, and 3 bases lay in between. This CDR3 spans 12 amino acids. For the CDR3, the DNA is TGTGCCAGCAGCTACGACACCGGGGAGCTGTTTTTT. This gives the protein CASSYDTGELFF.

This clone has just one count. CDR3 sequence (DNA): TGTGCCAGCTCACCCGGCGGACAGGGAGCCTACAATGAGCAGTTCTTC. This translates into CASSPGGQGAYNEQFF. This chain connects TRBV18 to TRBJ2-1; 8 nucleotides match TRBD1. The CDR3 extends over 16 amino acids. The junction had 6 bases not matched to a gene; V was cut back by 3 bases and J by 2 bases. The germline V gene has CDR1 KGHSH and CDR2 LQKENI.

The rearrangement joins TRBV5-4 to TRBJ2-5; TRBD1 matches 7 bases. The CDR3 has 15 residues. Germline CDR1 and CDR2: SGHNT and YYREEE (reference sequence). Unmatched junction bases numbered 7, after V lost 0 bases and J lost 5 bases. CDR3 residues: CASSLGGGFGETQYF. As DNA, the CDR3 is TGTGCCAGCAGCTTGGGAGGGGGCTTTGGTGAGACCCAGTACTTC.

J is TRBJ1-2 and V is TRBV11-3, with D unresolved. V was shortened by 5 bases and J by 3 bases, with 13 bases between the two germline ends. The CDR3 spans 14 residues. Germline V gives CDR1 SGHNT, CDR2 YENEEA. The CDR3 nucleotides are TGTGCCAGCAGCCGTGGGCGCGGGTACTATGGCTACACCTTC. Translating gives CASSRGRGYYGYTF. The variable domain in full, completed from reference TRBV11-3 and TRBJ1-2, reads EAGVVQSPRYKIIEKKQPVAFWCNPISGHNTLYWYLQNLGQGPELLIRYENEEAVDDSQLPKDRFSAERLKGVDSTLKIQPAELGDSAVYLCASSRGRGYYGYTFGSGTRLTVV.

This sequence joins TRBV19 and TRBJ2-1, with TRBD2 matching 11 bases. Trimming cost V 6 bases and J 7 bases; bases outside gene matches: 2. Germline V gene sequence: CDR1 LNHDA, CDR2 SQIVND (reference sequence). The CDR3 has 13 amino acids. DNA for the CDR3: TGTGCCAGTAGACTAGCGGGAGATAATGAGCAGTTCTTC. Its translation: CASRLAGDNEQFF.

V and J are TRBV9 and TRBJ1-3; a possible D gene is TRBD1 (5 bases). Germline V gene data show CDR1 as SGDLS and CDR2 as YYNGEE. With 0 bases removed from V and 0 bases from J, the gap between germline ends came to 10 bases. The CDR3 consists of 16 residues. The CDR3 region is CASSVADISSGNTIYF. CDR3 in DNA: TGTGCCAGCAGCGTAGCGGACATTTCCTCTGGAAACACCATATATTTT.

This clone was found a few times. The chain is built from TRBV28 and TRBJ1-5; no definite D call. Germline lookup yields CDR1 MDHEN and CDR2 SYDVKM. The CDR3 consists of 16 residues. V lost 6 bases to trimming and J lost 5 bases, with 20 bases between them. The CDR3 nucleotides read TGTGCCAGCAGCGACCGGAGGACCCCGAGGGATCAGCCCCAGCATTTT. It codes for CASSDRRTPRDQPQHF.

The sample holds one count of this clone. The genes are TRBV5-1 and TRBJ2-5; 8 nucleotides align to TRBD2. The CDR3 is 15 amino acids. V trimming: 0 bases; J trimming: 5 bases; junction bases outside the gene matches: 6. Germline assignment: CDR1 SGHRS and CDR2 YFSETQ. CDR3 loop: CASSLDGRAGETQYF. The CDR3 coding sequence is TGCGCCAGCAGCTTGGACGGGAGGGCTGGGGAGACCCAGTACTTC.

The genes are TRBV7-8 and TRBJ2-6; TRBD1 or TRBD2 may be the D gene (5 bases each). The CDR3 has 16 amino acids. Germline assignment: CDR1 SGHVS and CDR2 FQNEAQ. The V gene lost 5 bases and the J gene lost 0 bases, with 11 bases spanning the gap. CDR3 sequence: CASSRGRSSGANVLTF. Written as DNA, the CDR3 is TGTGCCAGCAGCCGGGGACGCAGCTCTGGGGCCAACGTCCTGACTTTC.

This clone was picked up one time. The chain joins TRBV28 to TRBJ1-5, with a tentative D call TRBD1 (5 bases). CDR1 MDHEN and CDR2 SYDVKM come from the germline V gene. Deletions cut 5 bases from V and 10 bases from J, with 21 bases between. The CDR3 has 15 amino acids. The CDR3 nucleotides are TGTGCCAGCAGTATCGAGAGGGGTTTTCTTCAACCCCAGCATTTT. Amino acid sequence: CASSIERGFLQPQHF.

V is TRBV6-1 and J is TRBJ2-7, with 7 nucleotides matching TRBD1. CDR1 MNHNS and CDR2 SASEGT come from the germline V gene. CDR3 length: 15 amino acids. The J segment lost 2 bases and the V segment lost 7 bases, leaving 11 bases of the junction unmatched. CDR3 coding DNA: TGTGCCAGCATGCCCCCTGACAGGGCCCCCTACGAGCAGTACTTC. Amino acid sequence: CASMPPDRAPYEQYF.

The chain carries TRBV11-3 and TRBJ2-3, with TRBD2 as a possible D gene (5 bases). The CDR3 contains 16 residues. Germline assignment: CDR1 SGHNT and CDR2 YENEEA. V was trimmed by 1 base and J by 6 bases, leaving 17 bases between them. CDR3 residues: CASSLGGWGRGDTQYF. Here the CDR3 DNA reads TGTGCCAGCAGCTTAGGCGGTTGGGGTAGAGGGGATACGCAGTATTTT. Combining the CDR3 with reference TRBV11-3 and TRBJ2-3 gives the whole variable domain EAGVVQSPRYKIIEKKQPVAFWCNPISGHNTLYWYLQNLGQGPELLIRYENEEAVDDSQLPKDRFSAERLKGVDSTLKIQPAELGDSAVYLCASSLGGWGRGDTQYFGPGTRLTVL.

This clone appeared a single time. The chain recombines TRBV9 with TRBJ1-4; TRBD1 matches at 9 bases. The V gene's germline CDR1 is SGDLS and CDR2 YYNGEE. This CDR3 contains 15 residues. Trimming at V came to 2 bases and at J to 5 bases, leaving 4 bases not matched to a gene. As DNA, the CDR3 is TGTGCCAGCAGCGTCTCCACAGGGGGCAATGAAAAACTGTTTTTT. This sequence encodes CASSVSTGGNEKLFF.

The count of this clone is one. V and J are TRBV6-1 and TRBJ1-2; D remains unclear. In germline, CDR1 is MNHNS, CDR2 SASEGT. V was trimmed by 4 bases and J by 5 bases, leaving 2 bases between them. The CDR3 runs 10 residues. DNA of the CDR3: TGTGCCAGCAGTGTATATGGCTACACCTTC. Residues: CASSVYGYTF.

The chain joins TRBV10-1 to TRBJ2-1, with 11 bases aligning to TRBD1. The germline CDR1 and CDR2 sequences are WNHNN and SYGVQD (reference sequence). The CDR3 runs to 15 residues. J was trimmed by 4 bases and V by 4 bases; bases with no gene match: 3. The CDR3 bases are TGCGCCAGCAGTGCAGGGACAGGGGGTTACAATGAGCAGTTCTTC. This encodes CASSAGTGGYNEQFF.

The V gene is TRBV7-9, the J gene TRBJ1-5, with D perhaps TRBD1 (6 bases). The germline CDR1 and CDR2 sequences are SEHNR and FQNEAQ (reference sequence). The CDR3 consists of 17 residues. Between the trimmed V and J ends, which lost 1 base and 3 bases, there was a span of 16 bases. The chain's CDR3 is CASSLGTGMEYNQPQHF. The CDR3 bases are TGTGCCAGCAGCTTAGGTACAGGGATGGAATACAATCAGCCCCAGCATTTT.

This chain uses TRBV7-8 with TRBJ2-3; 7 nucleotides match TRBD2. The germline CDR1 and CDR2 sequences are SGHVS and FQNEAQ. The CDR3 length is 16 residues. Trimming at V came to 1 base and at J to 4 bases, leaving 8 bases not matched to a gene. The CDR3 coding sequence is TGTGCCAGCAGCTTAGGGGTAGGGGAGGGCGCAGATACGCAGTATTTT. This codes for CASSLGVGEGADTQYF.

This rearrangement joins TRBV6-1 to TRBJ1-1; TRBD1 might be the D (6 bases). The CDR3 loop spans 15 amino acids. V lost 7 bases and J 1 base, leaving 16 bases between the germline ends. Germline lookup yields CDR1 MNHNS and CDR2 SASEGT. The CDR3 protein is CASTLGLQGNTEAFF. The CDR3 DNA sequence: TGTGCCAGCACCCTAGGGTTACAGGGGAACACTGAAGCTTTCTTT.

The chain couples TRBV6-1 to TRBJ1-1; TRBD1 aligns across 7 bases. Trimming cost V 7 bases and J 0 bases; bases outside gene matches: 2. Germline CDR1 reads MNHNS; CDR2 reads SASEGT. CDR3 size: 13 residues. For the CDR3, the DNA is TGTGCCAGCACCGGACAGGTGAACACTGAAGCTTTCTTT. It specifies CASTGQVNTEAFF.